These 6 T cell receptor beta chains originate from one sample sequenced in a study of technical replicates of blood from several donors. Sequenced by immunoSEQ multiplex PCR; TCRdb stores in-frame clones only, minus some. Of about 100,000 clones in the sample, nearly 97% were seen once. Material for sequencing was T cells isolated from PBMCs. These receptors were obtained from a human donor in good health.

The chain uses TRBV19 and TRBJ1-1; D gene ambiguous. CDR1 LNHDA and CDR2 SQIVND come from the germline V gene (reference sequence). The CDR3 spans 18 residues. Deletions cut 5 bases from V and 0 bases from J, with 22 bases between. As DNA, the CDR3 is TGTGCCAGTAGTGATATGGACTCCCGCAGCCCCATGAACACTGAAGCTTTCTTT. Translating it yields CASSDMDSRSPMNTEAFF.

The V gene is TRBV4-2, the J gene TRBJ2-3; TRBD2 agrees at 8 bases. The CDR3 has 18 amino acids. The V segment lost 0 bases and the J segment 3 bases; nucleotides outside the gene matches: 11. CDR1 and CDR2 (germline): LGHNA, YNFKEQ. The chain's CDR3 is CASSQEIRIAGYTDTQYF. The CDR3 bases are TGTGCCAGCAGCCAAGAAATCAGAATAGCGGGATATACAGATACGCAGTATTTT.

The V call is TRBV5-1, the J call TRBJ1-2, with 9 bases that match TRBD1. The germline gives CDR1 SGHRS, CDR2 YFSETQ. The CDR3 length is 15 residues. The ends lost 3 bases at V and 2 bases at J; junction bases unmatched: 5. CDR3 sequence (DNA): TGCGCCAGCAGCTCGGGACAGGGCGGCAACTATGGCTACACCTTC. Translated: CASSSGQGGNYGYTF.

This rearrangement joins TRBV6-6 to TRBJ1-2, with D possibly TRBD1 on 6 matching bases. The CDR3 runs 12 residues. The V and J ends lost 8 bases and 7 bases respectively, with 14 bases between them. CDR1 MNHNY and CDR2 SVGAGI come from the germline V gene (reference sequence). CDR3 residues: CASHREPSGYTF. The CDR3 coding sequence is TGTGCCAGCCACAGGGAGCCTAGTGGCTACACCTTC.

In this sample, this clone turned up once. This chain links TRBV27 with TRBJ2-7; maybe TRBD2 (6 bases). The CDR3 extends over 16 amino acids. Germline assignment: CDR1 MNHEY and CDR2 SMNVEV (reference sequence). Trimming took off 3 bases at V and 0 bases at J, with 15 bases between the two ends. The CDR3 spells CASSLAGTVSSYEQYF. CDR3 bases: TGTGCCAGCAGTTTGGCGGGGACGGTTAGCTCCTACGAGCAGTACTTC.

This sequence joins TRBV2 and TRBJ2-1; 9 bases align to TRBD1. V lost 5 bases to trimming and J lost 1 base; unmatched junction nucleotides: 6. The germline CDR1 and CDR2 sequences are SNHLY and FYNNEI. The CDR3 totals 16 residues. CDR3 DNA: TGTGCCAGCAGTACGTCCGGGACAGGGTCCTACAATGAGCAGTTCTTC. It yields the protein CASSTSGTGSYNEQFF.